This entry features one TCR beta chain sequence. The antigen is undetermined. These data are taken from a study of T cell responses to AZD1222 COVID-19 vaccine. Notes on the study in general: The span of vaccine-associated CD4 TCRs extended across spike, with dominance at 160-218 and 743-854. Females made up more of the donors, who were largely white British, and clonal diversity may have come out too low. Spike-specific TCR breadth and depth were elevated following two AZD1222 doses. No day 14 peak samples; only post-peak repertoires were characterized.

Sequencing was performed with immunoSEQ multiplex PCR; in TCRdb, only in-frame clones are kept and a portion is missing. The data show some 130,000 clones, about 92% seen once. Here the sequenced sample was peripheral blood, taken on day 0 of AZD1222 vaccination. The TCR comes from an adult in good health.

The DNA of the CDR3 is TGTGCCAGCAGTTACTCGCTTGAGGAAAAACTGTTTTTT. Encoded protein: CASSYSLEEKLFF. The V and J genes are TRBV6-5 and TRBJ1-4; D is unresolved. With 0 bases removed from V and 8 bases from J, the gap between germline ends came to 7 bases. This CDR3 comprises 13 residues. Germline V gives CDR1 MNHEY, CDR2 SVGAGI.